The clone carrying this T cell receptor beta chain was counted only a few times. This record belongs to a study of cytomegalovirus exposure and HLA in healthy donors. The PCR used 60 Vbeta and 13 Jbeta primers. Sequencing was performed with immunoSEQ multiplex PCR; in TCRdb, only in-frame clones are kept and a portion is missing. The table shows more than 95,000 clones, with 60% to 80% occurring only once. The trim removed 4 bases at V and 0 bases at J, leaving 15 bases unmatched. The CDR3 consists of 19 residues. Germline V gene data show CDR1 as SEHNR and CDR2 as FQNEAQ (reference sequence). The clonotype was recovered from a man in his thirties or forties in good health and CMV-seronegative. The rearrangement uses TRBV7-9 and TRBJ1-1; 9 nucleotides align to TRBD1. The sequencing sample was made of PBMCs. This CDR3 is CASSSAPGQGIVMNTEAFF. The CDR3 nucleotides read TGTGCCAGCAGCTCGGCCCCGGGACAGGGAATCGTTATGAACACTGAAGCTTTCTTT. Together with reference TRBV7-9 and TRBJ1-1, the CDR3 gives the full variable domain: DTGVSQNPRHKITKRGQNVTFRCDPISEHNRLYWYRQTLGQGPEFLTYFQNEAQLEKSRLLSDRFSAERPKGSFSTLEIQRTEQGDSAMYLCASSSAPGQGIVMNTEAFFGQGTRLTVV.